The clone carrying this T cell receptor (beta chain) showed up many times. The antigen is not known. Germline values: CDR1 DFQATT, CDR2 SNEGSKA (reference sequence). Trimming stripped 5 bases from V and 2 bases from J, with 10 bases between. This CDR3 has 13 amino acids. The CDR3 regions of TCR beta were amplified from RNA transcripts. HTBI primers were employed in a first-round RT-PCR of the TCR CDR3. TCRdb analysed the multiplex PCR reads with MiXCR anew, one entry per CDR3 protein. The sample lists over 300,000 distinct CDR3 sequences, about 14% seen once, with 9.5% to 12% in the top ten. The data were obtained in a study of T cells in Graves' hyperthyroidism and ophthalmopathy. General observations from the study: Blood held most thyroid clonotypes expanded above 0.001 frequency. Separation of ophthalmopathy from stable hyperthyroidism was achieved by a 13 V-J model.

Sample: blood. This sequence originates from a woman aged 55 to 70 with Graves' hyperthyroidism. J is TRBJ2-1 and V is TRBV20-1, with D perhaps matching TRBD1 (6 bases). CDR3 nucleotides: TGCAGTGCTTTTGACAGGACCTACAATGAGCAGTTCTTC. Encoded protein: CSAFDRTYNEQFF.